The clone carrying this T cell receptor (beta chain) appeared many times. Genomic DNA served as the source from which two-round multiplex PCR generated TCR beta CDR3 amplicons. Primers specific to each TRBV and TRBJ gene drove first-round PCR. MiXCR was run by TCRdb on the multiplex PCR reads, yielding one entry per CDR3 protein. The table has about 35,000 distinct CDR3 sequences, around a third seen once. The data belong to a study of prognosis after radiotherapy for stage I lung cancer. On the study more broadly: Operability status for all non-small cell lung cancer patients was recorded as medically inoperable.

The CDR3 extends over 15 amino acids. Germline V CDR1 and CDR2: SGHDN, FVKESK. V was cut by 1 base and J by 5 bases, with 13 bases left in between. The sequence derives from a donor over 45 with non-small cell lung cancer. Sequencing used PBMCs, obtained before or after stereotactic body radiation therapy (not recorded which). V gene TRBV14 combines with J gene TRBJ2-3; maybe TRBD2 (6 bases). CDR3 in DNA: TGTGCCAGCAGCCAAGCTCGGGGGTGGGGAGATACGCAGTATTTT. Protein: CASSQARGWGDTQYF.